This is a list of T cell receptor beta chains from one sample in a study of CD8 T cells in ankylosing spondylitis. TCRdb passed the 5' RACE reads through MiXCR, listing each CDR3 protein once. This sample has over 600,000 distinct CDR3 sequences, with around 17% found just once. The sequenced sample consisted of blood, either unsorted or a sorted T cell fraction (not recorded which). All receptors derive from a male donor with ankylosing spondylitis. Each CDR3 is given with its conserved first and last residue. The order of the fields is clone size, J gene, D gene, V gene, CDR3 protein, CDR3 DNA. D genes are given only for firm matches. Expanded clones get a size class; other rows say once, few or many, or leave the size out.

NA | TRBJ2-7 | TRBD1 | TRBV7-8 | CASSLAGQASYEQYF | TGTGCCAGCAGCTTAGCGGGACAGGCCTCCTACGAGCAGTACTTC
many | TRBJ2-5 | NA | TRBV11-2 | CASSRGGDRETQYF | TGTGCCAGCAGCCGGGGGGGGGACAGAGAGACCCAGTACTTC
few | TRBJ2-2 | NA | TRBV6-5 | CASSYSTWRELFF | TGTGCCAGCAGTTACTCGACTTGGAGGGAGCTGTTTTTT
NA | TRBJ1-2 | TRBD1 | TRBV2 | CASSPQGANYGYTF | TGTGCCAGCAGCCCACAGGGGGCGAACTATGGCTACACCTTC
NA | TRBJ1-2 | TRBD1 | TRBV12-3/TRBV12-4 | CASTPTGEDYGYTF | TGTGCCAGCACCCCGACAGGGGAGGACTATGGCTACACCTTC
few | TRBJ2-2 | NA | TRBV7-9 | CASSLIPVELFF | TGTGCCAGCAGCTTAATCCCGGTGGAGCTGTTTTTT
NA | TRBJ2-6 | NA | TRBV5-6 | CASSLRQVVSGANVLTF | TGTGCCAGCAGCTTGAGGCAGGTCGTCTCTGGGGCCAACGTCCTGACTTTC
NA | TRBJ1-4 | NA | TRBV28 | CASSSRVLGNEKLFF | TGTGCCAGCAGTTCGCGGGTCCTGGGGAATGAAAAACTGTTTTTT
few | TRBJ2-7 | NA | TRBV25-1 | CASSEIGEQYF | TGTGCCAGCAGTGAGATTGGGGAGCAGTACTTC
few | TRBJ1-3 | NA | TRBV12-3/TRBV12-4 | CASSLETGSGNTIYF | TGTGCCAGCAGTTTAGAGACAGGCTCTGGAAACACCATATATTTT